The sample holds many counts of the clone carrying this T cell receptor (beta chain). Antigen: not known. RNA transcripts served as the template for amplifying TCR beta CDR3 regions. HTBI primers drove first-round RT-PCR of the TCR CDR3. TCRdb analysed the multiplex PCR reads with MiXCR anew, one entry per CDR3 protein. The table includes 300,000 to 450,000 distinct CDR3 sequences, less than 15% detected once. This record belongs to a study of T cells in Graves' hyperthyroidism and ophthalmopathy. General study results and limits: Among clonotypes expanded in thyroid above 0.001, most were also found in blood.

This sequence originates from a man aged 30-40 years with Graves' hyperthyroidism that later progressed to Graves' ophthalmopathy. Source material: blood.

This chain's CDR3 is CASKTGDGYTF. The CDR3 bases are TGTGCCAGCAAGACAGGAGATGGCTACACCTTC. This chain uses TRBV6-1 with TRBJ1-2, with D possibly matching TRBD1 (6 bases). The CDR3 consists of 11 residues. Germline V gene lookup returns CDR1 MNHNS and CDR2 SASEGT. Trimming cost V 7 bases and J 6 bases, with 9 bases left between them.